This T cell receptor (beta chain) derives from a study of blood T cell repertoires in COVID-19. Study overall: Researchers got acute and convalescent COVID-19 samples from the United States, Italy and Spain. Sources were T cells, B-cell-depleted T cells, or PBMCs; the material itself was cDNA or gDNA.

This CDR3 is 16 amino acids long. From germline, CDR1 is SGHTA and CDR2 FQGTGA. Between the trimmed V and J ends, which lost 5 bases and 4 bases, there was a span of 18 bases. In the original workflow: Amplification of reference gene primers provided the estimated nucleated cell counts. TCRdb's copy holds only in-frame clones and misses some; the assay was immunoSEQ multiplex PCR. The DNA gave D and trimming, while V, J and clone size come from that table. The sample shows about 120,000 clones, approximately 87% of them seen only once. The J gene is TRBJ2-1, the V gene TRBV7-3; unclear D gene. This TCR was recovered from a man between 60 and 70 years old with acute or convalescent COVID-19. Material: peripheral blood. The CDR3: CASSPLPFTRYNEQFF. The CDR3, as DNA: TGTGCCAGCAGCCCTCTGCCCTTTACTCGGTACAATGAGCAGTTCTTC.